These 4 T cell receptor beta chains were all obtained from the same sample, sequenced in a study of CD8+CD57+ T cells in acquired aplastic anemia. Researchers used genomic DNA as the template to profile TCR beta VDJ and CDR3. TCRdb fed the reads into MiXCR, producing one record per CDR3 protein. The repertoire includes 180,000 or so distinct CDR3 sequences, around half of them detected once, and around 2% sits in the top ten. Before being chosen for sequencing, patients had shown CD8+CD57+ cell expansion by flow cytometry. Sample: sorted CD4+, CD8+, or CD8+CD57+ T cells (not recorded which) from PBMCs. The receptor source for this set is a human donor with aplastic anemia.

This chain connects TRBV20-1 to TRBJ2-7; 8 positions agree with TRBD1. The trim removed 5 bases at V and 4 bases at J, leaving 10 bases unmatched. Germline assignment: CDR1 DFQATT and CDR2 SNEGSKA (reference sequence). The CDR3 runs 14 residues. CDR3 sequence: CSAASGGTGYEQYF. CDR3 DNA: TGCAGTGCTGCCTCAGGGGGCACGGGGTACGAGCAGTACTTC.

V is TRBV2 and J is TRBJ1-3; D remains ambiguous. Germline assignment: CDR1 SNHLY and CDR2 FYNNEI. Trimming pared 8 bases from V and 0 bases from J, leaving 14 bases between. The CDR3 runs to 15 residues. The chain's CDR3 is CASSPRKDSGNTIYF. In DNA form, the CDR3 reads TGTGCCAGCTCACCTAGGAAAGACTCTGGAAACACCATATATTTT.

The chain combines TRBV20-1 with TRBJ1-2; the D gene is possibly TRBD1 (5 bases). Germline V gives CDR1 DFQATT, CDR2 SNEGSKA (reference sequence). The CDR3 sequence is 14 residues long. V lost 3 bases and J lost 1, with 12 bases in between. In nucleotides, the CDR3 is TGCAGTGCTAGTAAGGGGTCGGATAACTATGGCTACACCTTC. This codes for CSASKGSDNYGYTF.

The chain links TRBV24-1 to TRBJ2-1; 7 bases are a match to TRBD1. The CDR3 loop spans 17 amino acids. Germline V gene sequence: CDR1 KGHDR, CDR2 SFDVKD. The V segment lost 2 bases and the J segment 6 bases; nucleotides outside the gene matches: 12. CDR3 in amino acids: CATSDSPDRAPSNEQFF. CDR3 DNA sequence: TGTGCCACCAGTGATTCTCCAGACAGGGCCCCTTCCAATGAGCAGTTCTTC.